This T cell receptor beta chain was captured in a study of monozygotic twins with inflammatory bowel disease. Regarding this clonotype: Its antigen is undetermined.

Per the germline V gene, CDR1 is SGHRS and CDR2 is YFSETQ. The length of the CDR3 is 14 residues. In eight separate reactions per sample, cDNA was generated. TCRdb re-called the 5' RACE reads; every CDR3 protein appears as one record, without DNA. The listing records hundreds of thousands of distinct CDR3 sequences. Broader study findings: Patients received differing immunosuppressive treatments, which may have added variability to their repertoires.

This TCR derives from a human donor with ulcerative colitis or Crohn's disease, or a healthy co-twin of an affected twin (not recorded which). The specimen was blood. The chain links TRBV5-1 to TRBJ2-1. The CDR3 reads CASSLEVSGNEQFF. Variable domain in full (rest from reference TRBV5-1 and TRBJ2-1): KAGVTQTPRYLIKTRGQQVTLSCSPISGHRSVSWYQQTPGQGLQFLFEYFSETQRNKGNFPGRFSGRQFSNSRSEMNVSTLELGDSALYLCASSLEVSGNEQFFGPGTRLTVL.